This TCR beta chain derives from a study of human T cells and chemical hapten exposure. Overall study context: Subjects had 2% DPC placed on roughly 2 cm by roughly 2 cm of upper inner arm skin for sensitization.

Study processing details: TCR counts had a median of about 99,000 per sample and spanned about 23,224 to 750,000. TCRdb recomputed calls from the RACE reads with MiXCR, one row per CDR3 protein. It is TCRdb's table, rather than the study itself, that gives the V and J calls and clone size. Among a few hundred thousand distinct CDR3 sequences listed, roughly 6% were seen once. Noted time point: patch test 2, 6 weeks after DPC sensitization. Treatment reported: therapeutic diphenylcyclopropenone sensitization with weekly scalp DPC. Germline values: CDR1 DFQATT, CDR2 SNEGSKA (reference sequence). The CDR3 is 14 amino acids. Trimming took 5 bases from V and 1 from J; bases not matched to a gene: 7. Study observations and caveats: Donor immune responses may differ from healthy people's, since all donors had alopecia.

This clonotype has ten or more counts. Antigen unknown. This receptor was identified in a woman aged 18 to 35 with alopecia areata. Some clones in this sample may be carry-over from other donors' samples. Sequencing was performed on whole blood, taken in connection with sensitization to the hapten diphenylcyclopropenone (DPC). The V and J genes are TRBV20-1 and TRBJ1-1, with TRBD1 identical over 7 bases. The CDR3 spells CSAGRDRSNTEAFF. CDR3 DNA sequence: TGCAGTGCTGGAAGGGACAGATCGAACACTGAAGCTTTCTTT.